Listed below are T cell receptor beta chains from one sample, sequenced in a study of blood T cells in healthy people across ages. TCRdb ran MiXCR on the 5' RACE reads and lists one entry per CDR3 protein. The sample has 730,000 or so distinct CDR3 sequences; around 43% are singletons. Sequencing was carried out using blood. The receptors come from a man of 80 years or more in good health. Each CDR3 is given with its conserved first and last residue. Fields, in order: clone size, V gene, J gene, D gene, CDR3 length, CDR3 protein, CDR3 DNA. The D gene is left open where the match is weak. Only some rows state a clone size, as once, few, many or a class for expanded clones.

clone_size: few; v_call: TRBV10-3; j_call: TRBJ2-7; d_call: TRBD2; cdr3_length: 18; cdr3_aa: CAISGVSPGGGSSYEQYF; cdr3_nt: TGTGCCATCAGTGGTGTGAGCCCTGGCGGGGGGAGCTCCTACGAGCAGTACTTC
clone_size: few; v_call: TRBV10-1; j_call: TRBJ2-2; d_call: -; cdr3_length: 14; cdr3_aa: CASRRDGNTGELFF; cdr3_nt: TGCGCCAGCAGACGGGACGGTAACACCGGGGAGCTGTTTTTT
clone_size: -; v_call: TRBV27; j_call: TRBJ2-5; d_call: TRBD1; cdr3_length: 16; cdr3_aa: CASSLNRGVVWETQYF; cdr3_nt: TGTGCCAGCAGTTTAAACAGGGGTGTTGTTTGGGAGACCCAGTACTTC
clone_size: -; v_call: TRBV5-1; j_call: TRBJ2-4; d_call: TRBD1; cdr3_length: 15; cdr3_aa: CASSYAGTGWREQYF; cdr3_nt: TGCGCCAGCAGCTACGCCGGGACAGGGTGGAGGGAGCAGTACTTC
clone_size: -; v_call: TRBV7-2; j_call: TRBJ2-3; d_call: TRBD2; cdr3_length: 16; cdr3_aa: CASSPVSAGGTDTQYF; cdr3_nt: TGTGCCAGCAGCCCCGTCTCAGCGGGGGGCACAGATACGCAGTATTTT
clone_size: -; v_call: TRBV7-3; j_call: TRBJ1-1; d_call: -; cdr3_length: 14; cdr3_aa: CASSYDSETTEAFF; cdr3_nt: TGTGCCAGCAGCTACGACAGTGAGACCACTGAAGCTTTCTTT
clone_size: few; v_call: TRBV29-1; j_call: TRBJ2-7; d_call: TRBD1; cdr3_length: 14; cdr3_aa: CSAQGAQGAREQYF; cdr3_nt: TGCAGCGCCCAAGGGGCCCAGGGGGCAAGGGAGCAGTACTTC
clone_size: -; v_call: TRBV7-6; j_call: TRBJ2-1; d_call: -; cdr3_length: 15; cdr3_aa: CASRTGGGPYNEQFF; cdr3_nt: TGTGCCAGCAGAACCGGAGGGGGACCCTACAATGAGCAGTTCTTC
clone_size: -; v_call: TRBV28; j_call: TRBJ2-7; d_call: -; cdr3_length: 17; cdr3_aa: CASSLGRMKGVPYEQYF; cdr3_nt: TGTGCCAGCAGTTTGGGGAGGATGAAGGGGGTACCCTACGAGCAGTACTTC
clone_size: -; v_call: TRBV5-1; j_call: TRBJ2-7; d_call: -; cdr3_length: 13; cdr3_aa: CVSSPDRPREQYF; cdr3_nt: TGCGTCAGCAGCCCCGACAGGCCTCGCGAGCAGTACTTC
clone_size: few; v_call: TRBV6-5; j_call: TRBJ2-6; d_call: -; cdr3_length: 15; cdr3_aa: CASSYVNSGANVLTF; cdr3_nt: TGTGCCAGCAGTTACGTTAACTCTGGGGCCAACGTCCTGACTTTC
clone_size: -; v_call: TRBV29-1; j_call: TRBJ2-7; d_call: TRBD1; cdr3_length: 13; cdr3_aa: CSVESDRANEQYF; cdr3_nt: TGCAGCGTTGAAAGTGACAGGGCCAATGAGCAGTACTTC
clone_size: -; v_call: TRBV4-1; j_call: TRBJ2-7; d_call: -; cdr3_length: 14; cdr3_aa: CASSQELGDYEQYF; cdr3_nt: TGCGCCAGCAGCCAAGAATTAGGGGACTACGAGCAGTACTTC
clone_size: -; v_call: TRBV20-1; j_call: TRBJ2-1; d_call: TRBD2; cdr3_length: 15; cdr3_aa: CSAREGVAGHNEQFF; cdr3_nt: TGCAGTGCTAGAGAAGGGGTAGCGGGGCACAATGAGCAGTTCTTC
clone_size: few; v_call: TRBV7-2; j_call: TRBJ2-3; d_call: -; cdr3_length: 14; cdr3_aa: CASSSPLITDTQYF; cdr3_nt: TGTGCCAGCAGCTCGCCGCTCATCACAGATACGCAGTATTTT